A selection of T cell receptor beta chains follows, all from one sample in a study of T-cell memory formation after mild COVID-19. TCRdb recomputed calls from the 5' RACE reads with MiXCR, one row per CDR3 protein. The top ten clones hold 7.5% to 9.5% of a sample with around 510,000 distinct CDR3 sequences, 20% to 25% of them seen once. The sequenced material came from PBMCs or a T cell subset sorted from them (not recorded which). Receptors were obtained from an adult woman who had mild COVID-19 (a few samples of this study predate the infection). Cell type and time point are not known. Both conserved end residues are part of each CDR3. D genes are given only for firm matches. The size entry is marked missing in some rows and otherwise reads once, few, many or a size class.

v_gene: TRBV20-1
abundance: .
d_gene: .
j_gene: TRBJ1-5
CDR3nt: TGCAGTGCTAGGGACCCTTTATTTGATAGCAATCAGCCCCAGCATTTT
CDR3aa: CSARDPLFDSNQPQHF

v_gene: TRBV12-3/TRBV12-4
abundance: few
d_gene: .
j_gene: TRBJ2-6
CDR3nt: TGTGCCAGCACCCAGGGCTCTGGGGCCAACGTCCTGACTTTC
CDR3aa: CASTQGSGANVLTF

v_gene: TRBV29-1
abundance: few
d_gene: .
j_gene: TRBJ2-5
CDR3nt: TGCAGCGTTGTAATATTCCGGGGAAACCAAGAGACCCAGTACTTC
CDR3aa: CSVVIFRGNQETQYF

v_gene: TRBV19
abundance: .
d_gene: .
j_gene: TRBJ1-5
CDR3nt: TGTGCCAGTAGTATTTCGGGTGGACAGCCCCAGCATTTT
CDR3aa: CASSISGGQPQHF

v_gene: TRBV24-1
abundance: .
d_gene: TRBD1
j_gene: TRBJ2-1
CDR3nt: TGTGCCACCAGTGCCCGGGACAGGGGGAAGAATGAGCAGTTCTTC
CDR3aa: CATSARDRGKNEQFF

v_gene: TRBV4-1
abundance: few
d_gene: .
j_gene: TRBJ2-5
CDR3nt: TGCGCCAGCAGCCAGCAGGGGGGGAGAGAGACCCAGTACTTC
CDR3aa: CASSQQGGRETQYF

v_gene: TRBV5-1
abundance: few
d_gene: TRBD2
j_gene: TRBJ2-1
CDR3nt: TGCGCCAGCAGCTTGTTCGCTAGCGGAAACAATGAGCAGTTCTTC
CDR3aa: CASSLFASGNNEQFF

v_gene: TRBV4-3
abundance: .
d_gene: TRBD2
j_gene: TRBJ2-3
CDR3nt: TGCGCCAGCAGCCAGACTAGCGGGAAGCCAGCTAGCACAGATACGCAGTATTTT
CDR3aa: CASSQTSGKPASTDTQYF

v_gene: TRBV10-3
abundance: .
d_gene: .
j_gene: TRBJ2-1
CDR3nt: TGTGCCATCAGCGCTCTCGGCAATGAGCAGTTCTTC
CDR3aa: CAISALGNEQFF

v_gene: TRBV23-1
abundance: few
d_gene: TRBD2
j_gene: TRBJ2-3
CDR3nt: TGCGCCAGCAGTCGGACGAAGCGGGAGGGCACAGATACGCAGTATTTT
CDR3aa: CASSRTKREGTDTQYF

v_gene: TRBV29-1
abundance: .
d_gene: TRBD1
j_gene: TRBJ2-3
CDR3nt: TGCAGCACGAGGACAGGGCGGAAGGGCACAGATACGCAGTATTTT
CDR3aa: CSTRTGRKGTDTQYF

v_gene: TRBV7-3
abundance: .
d_gene: .
j_gene: TRBJ1-1
CDR3nt: TGTGCCAGCAGCTTAAATTTTGGGATGAACACTGAAGCTTTCTTT
CDR3aa: CASSLNFGMNTEAFF

v_gene: TRBV5-1
abundance: few
d_gene: .
j_gene: TRBJ2-6
CDR3nt: TGCGCCAGCAGCTTGAACCCGTCTGGGGCCAACGTCCTGACTTTC
CDR3aa: CASSLNPSGANVLTF

v_gene: TRBV18
abundance: .
d_gene: .
j_gene: TRBJ1-2
CDR3nt: TGTGCCAGCTCCCCGAATCCATCGACACGACACACCAACTATGGCTACACCTTC
CDR3aa: CASSPNPSTRHTNYGYTF

v_gene: TRBV7-9
abundance: .
d_gene: TRBD1
j_gene: TRBJ1-2
CDR3nt: TGTGCCAGCAGCTTAAGGGACAGGGGACTCTTAAACTATGGCTACACCTTC
CDR3aa: CASSLRDRGLLNYGYTF

v_gene: TRBV7-2
abundance: .
d_gene: .
j_gene: TRBJ1-1
CDR3nt: TGTGCCAGCAGCTTAGAGACCAAAAGGGCTTTCTTT
CDR3aa: CASSLETKRAFF

v_gene: TRBV20-1
abundance: many
d_gene: .
j_gene: TRBJ1-2
CDR3nt: TGCAGTGCTAGTACAGGGTCGCCCCAATATGGCTACACCTTC
CDR3aa: CSASTGSPQYGYTF

v_gene: TRBV6-5
abundance: .
d_gene: TRBD2
j_gene: TRBJ2-7
CDR3nt: TGTGCCAGCAGTTACTCGATCCCGCGGGGGGCCTACGAGCAGTACTTC
CDR3aa: CASSYSIPRGAYEQYF

v_gene: TRBV11-1
abundance: few
d_gene: TRBD2
j_gene: TRBJ2-1
CDR3nt: TGTGCCAGCAGCGCCCGGGTAGCGGGAGACAATGAGCAGTTCTTC
CDR3aa: CASSARVAGDNEQFF

v_gene: TRBV7-2
abundance: .
d_gene: .
j_gene: TRBJ2-5
CDR3nt: TGTGCCAGCAGCACGACCAGGGGCAGAGAGACCCAGTACTTC
CDR3aa: CASSTTRGRETQYF

v_gene: TRBV20-1
abundance: .
d_gene: .
j_gene: TRBJ2-1
CDR3nt: TGCAGTGCTAGAGATCGGCGCTCCTACAATGAGCAGTTCTTC
CDR3aa: CSARDRRSYNEQFF

v_gene: TRBV6-5
abundance: few
d_gene: TRBD1
j_gene: TRBJ2-1
CDR3nt: TGTGCCAGCAGTTACTCGAGGGGGCGGAATGAGCAGTTCTTC
CDR3aa: CASSYSRGRNEQFF

v_gene: TRBV27
abundance: .
d_gene: TRBD2
j_gene: TRBJ2-7
CDR3nt: TGTGCCAGCAGGATAGCGGGAGCCTCCTACGAGCAGTACTTC
CDR3aa: CASRIAGASYEQYF

v_gene: TRBV5-1
abundance: few
d_gene: TRBD2
j_gene: TRBJ2-1
CDR3nt: TGCGCCAGCAGCCCGGGACTAGCGGGGGGCCTGAGCTCCTACAATGAGCAGTTCTTC
CDR3aa: CASSPGLAGGLSSYNEQFF

v_gene: TRBV29-1
abundance: .
d_gene: .
j_gene: TRBJ1-1
CDR3nt: TGCAGCGCTCCACAGGGTCTGAACACTGAAGCTTTCTTT
CDR3aa: CSAPQGLNTEAFF

v_gene: TRBV7-3
abundance: .
d_gene: TRBD2
j_gene: TRBJ2-2
CDR3nt: TGTGCCAGCAGCCTTCTAGCGGGAGGGCCGTTCGGGGAGCTGTTTTTT
CDR3aa: CASSLLAGGPFGELFF

v_gene: TRBV15
abundance: .
d_gene: TRBD1
j_gene: TRBJ2-7
CDR3nt: TGTGCCACCAGCAGCTCAGGGGGCGACGAGCAGTACTTC
CDR3aa: CATSSSGGDEQYF

v_gene: TRBV6-6
abundance: .
d_gene: .
j_gene: TRBJ1-1
CDR3nt: TGTGCCAGCAGTTACGAGATCGACAGTTTTGAAGGGGACACTGAAGCTTTCTTT
CDR3aa: CASSYEIDSFEGDTEAFF

v_gene: TRBV28
abundance: .
d_gene: .
j_gene: TRBJ1-5
CDR3nt: TGTGCCAGCCGACAACTGGGATTACAGCATTTT
CDR3aa: CASRQLGLQHF